The 8 T cell receptor beta chains below were found in one sample sequenced in a study of patients and donors after allogeneic stem cell transplantation. TCRdb itself ran the RT-PCR reads through MiXCR, one entry per CDR3 protein. The sample includes 190,000 or so distinct CDR3 sequences, roughly two fifths of them seen just once. Input material: blood, either unsorted or a sorted T cell fraction (not recorded which). All receptors come from a human donor who was either an allogeneic HSCT recipient or a stem cell or donor lymphocyte infusion donor (not recorded which). It is not recorded whose cells these are; they may come from a transplant donor.

This clonotype was picked up a small number of times. The chain uses TRBV7-6 and TRBJ2-2; D gene ambiguous. With 7 bases removed from V and 1 base from J, the gap between germline ends came to 7 bases. From germline, CDR1 is SGHVS and CDR2 FNYEAQ. The CDR3 totals 13 residues. Written as DNA, the CDR3 is TGTGCCAGCACGGTGGAGAACACCGGGGAGCTGTTTTTT. Protein product: CASTVENTGELFF.

The count of this clonotype is one. CDR3 coding DNA: TGTGCCAGCAGTCGATTTCGCGGGAGCTCCTACGAGCAGTACTTC. Translating gives CASSRFRGSSYEQYF. The rearrangement uses TRBV27 and TRBJ2-7; TRBD2 matches 7 bases. Losses at the gene ends were 5 bases for V and 0 bases for J; bases not matched to a gene: 7. The CDR3 runs 15 residues. Germline loops: CDR1 MNHEY, CDR2 SMNVEV (reference sequence).

This clonotype was observed a few times. The rearrangement joins TRBV6-6 to TRBJ1-4, with a weak D call TRBD1 (6 bases). Germline V gene sequence: CDR1 MNHNY, CDR2 SVGAGI (reference sequence). V was trimmed by 0 bases and J by 10 bases, leaving 9 bases between them. The length of the CDR3 is 13 residues. The CDR3 sequence is CASSYSGQRKLFF. CDR3 sequence (DNA): TGTGCCAGCAGTTACTCTGGACAGAGAAAACTGTTTTTT.

The sample holds a few counts of this clonotype. The V call is TRBV29-1, the J call TRBJ2-7; D possibly corresponds to TRBD2 (6 bases). The CDR3 is made up of 14 amino acids. V was trimmed by 6 bases and J by 3 bases, leaving 18 bases between them. CDR1 is SQVTM, CDR2 ANQGSEA, per germline. CDR3 DNA: TGCAGCGTGGCTGGGACGGGACTGATCTACGAGCAGTACTTC. It specifies CSVAGTGLIYEQYF.

The sample holds a few counts of this clonotype. The J gene is TRBJ1-1, the V gene TRBV12-3 or TRBV12-4; TRBD1 aligns across 9 bases. Germline trimming cut 6 bases from V and 2 bases from J; bases unmatched to any gene: 7. The CDR3 length is 15 residues. CDR3 nucleotides: TGTGCCAGCAGCCGGCCGGGACAGGGAAACACTGAAGCTTTCTTT. Translation gives CASSRPGQGNTEAFF.

The rearrangement uses TRBV13 and TRBJ1-2, with D uncertain. The germline V and J ends were trimmed by 5 bases and 1 base, with 14 bases remaining between them. The CDR3 covers 15 residues. CDR1 is PRHDT, CDR2 FYEKMQ, per germline (reference sequence). The CDR3 nucleotides are TGTGCCAGCAGCCACAGCCAAAACCTTAACTATGGCTACACCTTC. This encodes CASSHSQNLNYGYTF.

V and J are TRBV14 and TRBJ1-2; D ambiguous. Germline V lookup: CDR1 SGHDN, CDR2 FVKESK. CDR3 length equals 17 residues. V lost 1 base and J lost 3, with 18 bases in between. The CDR3 loop reads CASSQGRTVAIHYGYTF. CDR3 DNA: TGTGCCAGCAGCCAAGGACGAACAGTCGCTATCCACTATGGCTACACCTTC.

The chain employs TRBV15 and TRBJ2-7; the D gene could be TRBD1 or TRBD2 (5 bases each). Trimming removed 3 bases at V and 0 bases at J, with 12 bases between. CDR1 is LNHNV and CDR2 is YYDKDF in the germline V gene (reference sequence). CDR3 length: 15 amino acids. DNA of the CDR3: TGTGCCACCAGCAGGGGGGACGGCATCTCCTACGAGCAGTACTTC. It yields the protein CATSRGDGISYEQYF.